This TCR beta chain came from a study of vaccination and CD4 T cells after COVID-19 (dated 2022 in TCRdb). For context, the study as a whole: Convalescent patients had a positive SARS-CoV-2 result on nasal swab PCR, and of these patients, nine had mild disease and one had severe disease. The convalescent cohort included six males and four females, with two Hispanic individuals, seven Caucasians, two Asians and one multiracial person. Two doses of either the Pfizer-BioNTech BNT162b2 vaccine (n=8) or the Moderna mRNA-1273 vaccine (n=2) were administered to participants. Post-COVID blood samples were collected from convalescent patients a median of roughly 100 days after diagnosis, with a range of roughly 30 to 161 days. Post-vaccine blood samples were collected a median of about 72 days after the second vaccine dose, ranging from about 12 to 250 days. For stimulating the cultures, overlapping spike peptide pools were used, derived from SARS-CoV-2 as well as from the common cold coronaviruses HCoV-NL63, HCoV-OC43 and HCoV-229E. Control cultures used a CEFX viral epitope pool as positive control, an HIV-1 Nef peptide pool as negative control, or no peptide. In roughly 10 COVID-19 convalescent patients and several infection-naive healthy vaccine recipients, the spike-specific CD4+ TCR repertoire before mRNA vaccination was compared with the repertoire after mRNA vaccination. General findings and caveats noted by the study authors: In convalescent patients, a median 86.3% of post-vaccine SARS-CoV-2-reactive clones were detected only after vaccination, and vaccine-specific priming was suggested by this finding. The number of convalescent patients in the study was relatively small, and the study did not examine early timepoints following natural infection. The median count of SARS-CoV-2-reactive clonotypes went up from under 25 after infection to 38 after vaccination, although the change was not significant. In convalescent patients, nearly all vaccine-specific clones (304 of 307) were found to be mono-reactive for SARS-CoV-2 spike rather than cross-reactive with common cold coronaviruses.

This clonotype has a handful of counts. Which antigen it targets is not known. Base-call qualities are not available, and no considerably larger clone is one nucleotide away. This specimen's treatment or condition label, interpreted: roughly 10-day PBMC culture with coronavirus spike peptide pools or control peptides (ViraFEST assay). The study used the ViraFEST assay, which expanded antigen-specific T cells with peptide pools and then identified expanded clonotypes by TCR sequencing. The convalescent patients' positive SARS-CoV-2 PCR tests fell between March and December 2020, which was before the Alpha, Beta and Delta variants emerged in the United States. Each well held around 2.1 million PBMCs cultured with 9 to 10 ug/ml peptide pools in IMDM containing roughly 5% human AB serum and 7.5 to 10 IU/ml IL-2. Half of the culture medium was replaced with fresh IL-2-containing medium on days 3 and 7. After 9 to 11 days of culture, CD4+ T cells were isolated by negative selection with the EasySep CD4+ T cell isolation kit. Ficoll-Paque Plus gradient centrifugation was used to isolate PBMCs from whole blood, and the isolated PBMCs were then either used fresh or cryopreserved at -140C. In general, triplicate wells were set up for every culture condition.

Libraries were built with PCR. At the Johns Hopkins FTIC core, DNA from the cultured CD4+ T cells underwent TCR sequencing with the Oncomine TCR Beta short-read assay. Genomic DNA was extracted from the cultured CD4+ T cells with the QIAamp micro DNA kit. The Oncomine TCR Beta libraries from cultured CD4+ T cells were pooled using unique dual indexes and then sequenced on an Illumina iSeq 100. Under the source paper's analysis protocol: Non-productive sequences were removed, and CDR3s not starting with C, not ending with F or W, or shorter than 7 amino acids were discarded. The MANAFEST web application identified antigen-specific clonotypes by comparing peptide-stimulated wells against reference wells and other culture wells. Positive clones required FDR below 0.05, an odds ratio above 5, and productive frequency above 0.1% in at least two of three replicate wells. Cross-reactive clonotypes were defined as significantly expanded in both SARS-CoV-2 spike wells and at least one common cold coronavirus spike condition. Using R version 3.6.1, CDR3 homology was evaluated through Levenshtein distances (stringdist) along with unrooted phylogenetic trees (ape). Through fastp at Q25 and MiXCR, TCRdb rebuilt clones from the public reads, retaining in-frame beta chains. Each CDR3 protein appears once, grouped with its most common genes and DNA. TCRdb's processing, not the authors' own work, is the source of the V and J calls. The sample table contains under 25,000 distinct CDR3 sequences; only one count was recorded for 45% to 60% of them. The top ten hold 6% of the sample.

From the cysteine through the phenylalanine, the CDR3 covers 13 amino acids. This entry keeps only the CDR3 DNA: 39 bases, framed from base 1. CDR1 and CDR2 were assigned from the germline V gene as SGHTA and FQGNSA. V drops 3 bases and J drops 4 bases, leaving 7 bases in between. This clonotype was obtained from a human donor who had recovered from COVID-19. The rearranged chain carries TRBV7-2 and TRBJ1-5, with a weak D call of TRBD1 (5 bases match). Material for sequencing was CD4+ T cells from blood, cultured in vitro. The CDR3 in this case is CASSFRGNQPQHF. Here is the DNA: TGTGCCAGCAGCTTTCGGGGGAATCAGCCCCAGCATTTT. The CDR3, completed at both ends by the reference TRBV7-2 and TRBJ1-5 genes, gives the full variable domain GAGVSQSPSNKVTEKGKDVELRCDPISGHTALYWYRQSLGQGLEFLIYFQGNSAPDKSGLPSDRFSAERTGGSVSTLTIQRTQQEDSAVYLCASSFRGNQPQHFGDGTRLSIL.